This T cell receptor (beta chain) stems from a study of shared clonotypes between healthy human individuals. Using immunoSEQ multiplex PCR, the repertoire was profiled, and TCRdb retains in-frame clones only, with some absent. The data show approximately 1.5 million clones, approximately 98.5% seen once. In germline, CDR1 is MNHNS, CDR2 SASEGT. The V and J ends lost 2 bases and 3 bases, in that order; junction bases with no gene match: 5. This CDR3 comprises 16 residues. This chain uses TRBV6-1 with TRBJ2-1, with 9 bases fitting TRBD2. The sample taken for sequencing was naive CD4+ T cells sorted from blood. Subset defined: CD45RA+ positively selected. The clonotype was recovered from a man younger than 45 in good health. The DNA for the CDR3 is TGTGCCAGCAGTGAACTAGCGGGATTGGACTACAATGAGCAGTTCTTC. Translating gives CASSELAGLDYNEQFF.